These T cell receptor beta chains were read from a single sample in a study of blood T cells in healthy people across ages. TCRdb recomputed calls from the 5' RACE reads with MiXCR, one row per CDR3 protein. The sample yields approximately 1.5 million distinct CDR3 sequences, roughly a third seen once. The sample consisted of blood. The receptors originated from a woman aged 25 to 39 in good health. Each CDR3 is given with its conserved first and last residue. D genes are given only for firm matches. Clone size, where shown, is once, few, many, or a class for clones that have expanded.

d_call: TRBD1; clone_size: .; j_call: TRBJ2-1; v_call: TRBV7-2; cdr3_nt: TGTGCCAGCAGCTTATACGGGACAGCGTCCATTTACAATGAGCAGTTCTTC; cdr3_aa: CASSLYGTASIYNEQFF
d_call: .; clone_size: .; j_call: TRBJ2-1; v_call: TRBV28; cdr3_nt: TGTGCCAGCAATTACAAAAACAGCAATGAGCAGTTCTTC; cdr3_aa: CASNYKNSNEQFF
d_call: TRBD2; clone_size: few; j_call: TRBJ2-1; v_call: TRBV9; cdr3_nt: TGTGCCAGCAGCGTGACTAGCGGGACGAGCTCCTACAATGAGCAGTTCTTC; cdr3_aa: CASSVTSGTSSYNEQFF
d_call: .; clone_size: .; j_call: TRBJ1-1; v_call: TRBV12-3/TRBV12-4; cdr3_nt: TGTGCCAGCAGTCGAGACGGTTGGGGCACTGAAGCTTTCTTT; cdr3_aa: CASSRDGWGTEAFF
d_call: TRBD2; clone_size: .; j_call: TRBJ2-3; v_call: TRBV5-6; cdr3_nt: TGTGCCAGCAGCGGTGGACTAGCTCCAGATACGCAGTATTTT; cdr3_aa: CASSGGLAPDTQYF
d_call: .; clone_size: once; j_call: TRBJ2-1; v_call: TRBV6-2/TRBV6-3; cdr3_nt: TGTGCCAGCAGATCAGGGTTCTGGGTTGAGCAGTTCTTC; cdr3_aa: CASRSGFWVEQFF
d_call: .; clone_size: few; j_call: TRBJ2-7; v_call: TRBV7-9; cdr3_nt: TGTGCCAGCAGCCCCGGACTAACCAACTCCTACGAGCAGTACTTC; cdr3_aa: CASSPGLTNSYEQYF
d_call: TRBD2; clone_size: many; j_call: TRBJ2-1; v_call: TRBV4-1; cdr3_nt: TGCGCCAGCAGCCAAGAAGGGGTAGCGGGGGGCTACAATGAGCAGTTCTTC; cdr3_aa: CASSQEGVAGGYNEQFF
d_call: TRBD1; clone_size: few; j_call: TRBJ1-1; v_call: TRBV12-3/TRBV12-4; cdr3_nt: TGTGCCAGCAGTGACAGGGTAGACACTGAAGCTTTCTTT; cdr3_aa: CASSDRVDTEAFF
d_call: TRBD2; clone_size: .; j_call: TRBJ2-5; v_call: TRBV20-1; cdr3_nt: TGCAGTGCTCGAAGCGGACTAGTACAAGAGACCCAGTACTTC; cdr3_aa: CSARSGLVQETQYF
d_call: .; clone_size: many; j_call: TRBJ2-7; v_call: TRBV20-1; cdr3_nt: TGCAGTGCTAAGAGGTCGGACCAGGTGGACTTCTACGAGCAGTACTTC; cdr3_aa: CSAKRSDQVDFYEQYF
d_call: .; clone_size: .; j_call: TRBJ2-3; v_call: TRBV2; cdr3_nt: TGTGCCAGCAGCGCCAAGCTAGCGGTGACAGGTACGCAGTATTTT; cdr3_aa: CASSAKLAVTGTQYF
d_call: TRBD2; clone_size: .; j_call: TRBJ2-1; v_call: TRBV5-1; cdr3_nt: TGCGCCAGCAGTTCTAGCGGGGGCTCTCAGAGAGAGCAGTTCTTC; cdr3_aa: CASSSSGGSQREQFF
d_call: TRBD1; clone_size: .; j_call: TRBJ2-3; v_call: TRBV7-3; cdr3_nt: TGTGCCAGCAGCTCCTTGGGACAGGGGTACTCAGATACGCAGTATTTT; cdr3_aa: CASSSLGQGYSDTQYF
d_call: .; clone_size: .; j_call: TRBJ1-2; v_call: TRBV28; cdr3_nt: TGTGCCAGCAGATCCAAGGGGGGCAGCATGAGTGGCTACACCTTC; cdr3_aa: CASRSKGGSMSGYTF
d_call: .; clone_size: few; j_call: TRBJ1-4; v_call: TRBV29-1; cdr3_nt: TGCAGCGCCACGGGGGGGTCTAATGAAAAACTGTTTTTT; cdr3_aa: CSATGGSNEKLFF
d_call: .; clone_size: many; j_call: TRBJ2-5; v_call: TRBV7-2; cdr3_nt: TGTGCCAGCAGCCGGGGGGCCGGGGAGACCCAGTACTTC; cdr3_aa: CASSRGAGETQYF
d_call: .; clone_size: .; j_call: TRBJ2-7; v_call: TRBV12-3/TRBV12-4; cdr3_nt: TGTGCCAGCAGCCCCGGGGCGGAGACCTACGAGCAGTACTTC; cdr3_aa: CASSPGAETYEQYF
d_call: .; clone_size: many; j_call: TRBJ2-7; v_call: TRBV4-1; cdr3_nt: TGCGCCAGCAGCCTCGGAGGTGGGGACGAGCAGTACTTC; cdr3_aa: CASSLGGGDEQYF
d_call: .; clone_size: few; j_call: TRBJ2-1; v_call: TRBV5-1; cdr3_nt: TGCGCCAGCAGCTTGGGGGACTCGAGCTCCTACAATGAGCAGTTCTTC; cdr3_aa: CASSLGDSSSYNEQFF
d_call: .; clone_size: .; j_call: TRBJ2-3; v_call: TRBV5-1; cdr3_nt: TGCGCCAGCAGCTTTGTGGTGGGGGACGGAATCACAGATACGCAGTATTTT; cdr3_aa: CASSFVVGDGITDTQYF
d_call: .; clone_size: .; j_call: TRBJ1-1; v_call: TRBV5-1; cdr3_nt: TGCGCCAGCAGCATGTCACAGGGCACTGAAGCTTTCTTT; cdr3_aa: CASSMSQGTEAFF
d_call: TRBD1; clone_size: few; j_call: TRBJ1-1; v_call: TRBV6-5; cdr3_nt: TGTGTTTCTCAGTGGACAGGAAACACTGAAGCTTTCTTT; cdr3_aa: CVSQWTGNTEAFF
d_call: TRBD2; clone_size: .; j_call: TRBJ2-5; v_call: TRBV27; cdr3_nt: TGTGCCAGCAGTTGGTCGGCGGGAGTCCTAGAGACCCAGTACTTC; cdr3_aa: CASSWSAGVLETQYF
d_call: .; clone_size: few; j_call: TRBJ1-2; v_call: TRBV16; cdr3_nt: TGTGCCAGCAGCCTCACCCTGACTGGCTACACCTTC; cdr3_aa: CASSLTLTGYTF
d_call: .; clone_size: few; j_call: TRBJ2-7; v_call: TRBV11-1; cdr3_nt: TGTGCCAGCAGCGGGCGACAGACCTACGAGCAGTACTTC; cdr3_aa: CASSGRQTYEQYF
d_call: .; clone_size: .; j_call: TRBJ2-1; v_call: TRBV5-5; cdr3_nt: TGTGCCAGCAGCTTGGACGACAGTAGCTCCTACAATGAGCAGTTCTTC; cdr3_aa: CASSLDDSSSYNEQFF
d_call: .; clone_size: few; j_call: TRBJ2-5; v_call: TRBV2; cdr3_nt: TGTGCCAGCAGCCTTCCGGAAACAGGGATGGCTAGCGGAGCACAAGAGACCCAGTACTTC; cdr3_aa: CASSLPETGMASGAQETQYF
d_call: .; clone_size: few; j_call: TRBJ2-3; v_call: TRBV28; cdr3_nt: TGTGCCAGCAGTTCCCTAAAAAGGGAGCCAGATACGCAGTATTTT; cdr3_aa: CASSSLKREPDTQYF
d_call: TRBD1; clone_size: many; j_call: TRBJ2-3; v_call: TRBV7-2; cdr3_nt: TGTGCCAGCAGCCGCCGGGACAGGCGCCGCACAGATACGCAGTATTTT; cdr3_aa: CASSRRDRRRTDTQYF
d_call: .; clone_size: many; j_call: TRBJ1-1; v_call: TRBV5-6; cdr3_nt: TGTGCCAGCAGCTTGCCAGGGTCGAACACTGAAGCTTTCTTT; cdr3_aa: CASSLPGSNTEAFF
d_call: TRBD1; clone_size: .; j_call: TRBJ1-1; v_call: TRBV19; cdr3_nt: TGTGCCAGTAGTGGGACAGGGGACATGGTGAACACTGAAGCTTTCTTT; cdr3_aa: CASSGTGDMVNTEAFF
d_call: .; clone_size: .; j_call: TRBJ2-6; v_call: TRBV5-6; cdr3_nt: TGTGCCAGCACCTTTGACAGAGGCTCTGGGGCCAACGTCCTGACTTTC; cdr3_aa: CASTFDRGSGANVLTF
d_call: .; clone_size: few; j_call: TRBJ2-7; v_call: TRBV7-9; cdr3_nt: TGTGCCAGCAGCCCAGGGATGGAGCAGTACTTC; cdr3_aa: CASSPGMEQYF
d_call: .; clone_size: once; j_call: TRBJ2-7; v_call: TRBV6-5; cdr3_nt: TGTGCCAGCAGTTTCGGCCCCTCAACGGGTTGGGGGAACGAGCAGTACTTC; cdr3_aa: CASSFGPSTGWGNEQYF
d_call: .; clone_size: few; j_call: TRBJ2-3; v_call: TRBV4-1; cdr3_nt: TGCGCCAGCAGCCAAGATTTGGACGGCAGAGATACGCAGTATTTT; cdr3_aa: CASSQDLDGRDTQYF
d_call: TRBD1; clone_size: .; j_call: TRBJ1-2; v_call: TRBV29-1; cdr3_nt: TGCAGCGTTACGGGACAGGGCGGCTATGGCTACACCTTC; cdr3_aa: CSVTGQGGYGYTF
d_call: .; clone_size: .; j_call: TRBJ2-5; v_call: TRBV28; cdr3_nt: TGTGCCAGCAGGAAACACGGGCAAGAGACCCAGTACTTC; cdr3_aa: CASRKHGQETQYF
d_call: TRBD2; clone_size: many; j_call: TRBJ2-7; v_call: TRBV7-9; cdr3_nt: TGTGCCAGCAGCAAAAGCGGGAGTACCTACGAGCAGTACTTC; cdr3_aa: CASSKSGSTYEQYF
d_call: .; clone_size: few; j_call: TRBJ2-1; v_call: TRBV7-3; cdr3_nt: TGTGCCAGCAGCTTATCGGGACCCTCGGGGAATGAGCAGTTCTTC; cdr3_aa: CASSLSGPSGNEQFF
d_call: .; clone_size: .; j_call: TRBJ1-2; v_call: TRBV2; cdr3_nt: TGTGCCAGCACGGTGATAAGGGGCCCTGGCTACACCTTC; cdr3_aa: CASTVIRGPGYTF
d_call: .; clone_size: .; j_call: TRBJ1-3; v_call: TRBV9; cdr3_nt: TGTGCCAGCAGCCCCGTACCCACACAGCCCGTGGGAAACACCACATATTTT; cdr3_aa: CASSPVPTQPVGNTTYF
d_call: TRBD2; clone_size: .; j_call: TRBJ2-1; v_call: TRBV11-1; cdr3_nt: TGTGCCAGCAGCTTCGGTCTCCTAGCGGGGTCCAATGAGCAGTTCTTC; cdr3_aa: CASSFGLLAGSNEQFF
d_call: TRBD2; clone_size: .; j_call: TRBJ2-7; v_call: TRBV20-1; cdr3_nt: TGCAGTGCTAGAAGGACTAGCGGGGGAATGGGGTACGAGCAGTACTTC; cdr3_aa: CSARRTSGGMGYEQYF
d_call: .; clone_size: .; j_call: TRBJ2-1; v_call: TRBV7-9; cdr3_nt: TGTGCCAGCAGCTCATACGAGGGGCATGAGCAGTTCTTC; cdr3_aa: CASSSYEGHEQFF
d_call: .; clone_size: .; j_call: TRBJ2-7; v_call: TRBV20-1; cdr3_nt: TGCAGTGCGAGTGAGGGTGGAGGCACCTACGAGCAGTACTTC; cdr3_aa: CSASEGGGTYEQYF
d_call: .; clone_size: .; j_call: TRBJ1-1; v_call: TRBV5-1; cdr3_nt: TGCGCCAGCAGCTTGTTTTCGGTGAACACTGAAGCTTTCTTT; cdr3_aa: CASSLFSVNTEAFF
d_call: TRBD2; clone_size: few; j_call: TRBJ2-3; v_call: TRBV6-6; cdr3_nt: TGTGCCAGCAGTTACTTACCGGGACTAGCGGGCACAGATACGCAGTATTTT; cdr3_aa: CASSYLPGLAGTDTQYF
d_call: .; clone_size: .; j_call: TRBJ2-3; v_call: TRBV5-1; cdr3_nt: TGCGCCAGCAGCTTGACTTCGCGGGGTTTTGAAGATACGCAGTATTTT; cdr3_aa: CASSLTSRGFEDTQYF
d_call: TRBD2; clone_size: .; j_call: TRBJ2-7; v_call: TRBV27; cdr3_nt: TGTGCCAGCAGGACTAGCGGGAGGAGTCAGGACGAGCAGTACTTC; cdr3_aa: CASRTSGRSQDEQYF
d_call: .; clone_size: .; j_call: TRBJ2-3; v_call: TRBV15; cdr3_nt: TGTGCCACCGGTTCCGCGGGGTACACAGATACGCAGTATTTT; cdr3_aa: CATGSAGYTDTQYF
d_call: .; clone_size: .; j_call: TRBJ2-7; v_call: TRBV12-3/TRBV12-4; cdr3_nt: TGTGCCAGCAGTTGGGGCCTCGGGGGCGACGAGCAGTACTTC; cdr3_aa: CASSWGLGGDEQYF
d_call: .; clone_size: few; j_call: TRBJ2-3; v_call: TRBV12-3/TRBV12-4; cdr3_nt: TGTGCCAGCAGCGGTGTATGGGCGGAGGATCCAGATACGCAGTATTTT; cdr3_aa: CASSGVWAEDPDTQYF
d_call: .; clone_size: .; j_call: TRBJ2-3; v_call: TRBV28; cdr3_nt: TGTGCCAGCACCCAGGGGTTGGATACGCAGTATTTT; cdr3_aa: CASTQGLDTQYF
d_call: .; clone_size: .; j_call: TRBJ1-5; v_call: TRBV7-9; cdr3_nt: TGTGCCAGCAGCTTGGGGGGGGAGGGGGGTCAGCCCCAGCATTTT; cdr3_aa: CASSLGGEGGQPQHF
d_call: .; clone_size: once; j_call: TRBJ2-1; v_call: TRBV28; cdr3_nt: TGTGCCAGCAGCCCACGGGGGACTGGGCAGTTCTTC; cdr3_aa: CASSPRGTGQFF
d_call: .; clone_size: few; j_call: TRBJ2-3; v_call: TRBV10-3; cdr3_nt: TGTGCCATCGCTAGGGCTAGCGGCACAGATACGCAGTATTTT; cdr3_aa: CAIARASGTDTQYF
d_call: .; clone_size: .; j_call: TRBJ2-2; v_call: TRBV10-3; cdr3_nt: TGTGCCATCAACCTGCCGGACCTAACCGGGGAGCTGTTTTTT; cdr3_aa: CAINLPDLTGELFF
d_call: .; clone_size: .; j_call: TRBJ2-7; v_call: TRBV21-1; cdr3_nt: TGTGCCAGCAGCGGAACAAACGGCTCCTACGAGCAGTACTTC; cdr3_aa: CASSGTNGSYEQYF
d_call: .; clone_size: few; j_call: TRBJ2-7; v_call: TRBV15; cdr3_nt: TGTGCCACCAGCAGAGTCCCCGGGACGGAAGCATACGAGCAGTACTTC; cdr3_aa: CATSRVPGTEAYEQYF